This TCR beta chain was recovered during a study of beta chain features in type 1 diabetes. Study information: Patient and healthy donor groups were alike in age, gender and cell yields.

Per germline, CDR1 SGHRS and CDR2 YFSETQ. V was cut by 0 bases and J by 5 bases, with 8 bases left in between. This CDR3 region has 14 residues. Remarks on this clone: No antigen is known for it.

Study-wide findings and caveats: Insertions were fewer and deletions more numerous at VDJ junctions in type 1 diabetes patients.

Reverse transcription of all isolated RNA meant that expressed TCRB transcripts were sequenced. TCRdb keeps only in-frame clones here, not all; method: immunoSEQ multiplex PCR. Among under 400,000 clones listed, 15% to 20% were seen once. Sequencing input: naive CD4+ T cells from blood. The chain joins TRBV5-1 to TRBJ2-2; tentatively, D is TRBD1 (6 bases). The clonotype was recovered from a woman younger than 35 in good health. CDR3 sequence reads: CASSLDRETGELFF. The CDR3 DNA reads TGCGCCAGCAGCTTGGACAGGGAAACCGGGGAGCTGTTTTTT.